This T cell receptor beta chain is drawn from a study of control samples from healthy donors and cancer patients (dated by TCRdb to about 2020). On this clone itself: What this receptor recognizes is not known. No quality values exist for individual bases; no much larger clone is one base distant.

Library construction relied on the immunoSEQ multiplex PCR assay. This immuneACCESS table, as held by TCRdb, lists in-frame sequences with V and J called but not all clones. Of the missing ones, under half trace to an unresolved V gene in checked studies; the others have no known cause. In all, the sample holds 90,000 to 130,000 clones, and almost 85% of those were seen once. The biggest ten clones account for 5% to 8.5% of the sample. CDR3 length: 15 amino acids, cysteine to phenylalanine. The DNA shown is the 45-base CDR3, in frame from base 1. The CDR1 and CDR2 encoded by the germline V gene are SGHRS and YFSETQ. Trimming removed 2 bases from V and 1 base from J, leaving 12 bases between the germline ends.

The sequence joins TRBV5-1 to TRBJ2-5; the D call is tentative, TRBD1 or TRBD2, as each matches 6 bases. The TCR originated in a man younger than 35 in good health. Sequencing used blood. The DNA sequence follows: TGCGCCAGCAGCTTTCTACCGGGGGCCCAAGAGACCCAGTACTTC. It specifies CASSFLPGAQETQYF.